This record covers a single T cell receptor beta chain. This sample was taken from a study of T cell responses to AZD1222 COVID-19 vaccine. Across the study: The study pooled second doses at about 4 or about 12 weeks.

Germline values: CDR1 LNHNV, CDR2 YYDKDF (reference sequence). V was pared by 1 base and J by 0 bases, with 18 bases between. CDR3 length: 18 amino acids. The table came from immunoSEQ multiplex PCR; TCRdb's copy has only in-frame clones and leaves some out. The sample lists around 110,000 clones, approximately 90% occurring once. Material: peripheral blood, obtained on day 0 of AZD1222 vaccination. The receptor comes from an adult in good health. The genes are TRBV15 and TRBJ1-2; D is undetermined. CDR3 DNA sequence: TGTGCCACCAGCAGAGGAATACCAACGATGAGGGCTAACTATGGCTACACCTTC. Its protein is CATSRGIPTMRANYGYTF.